These T cell receptor beta chains were read from a single sample in a study of cytomegalovirus exposure and HLA in healthy donors. Clones were sequenced by immunoSEQ multiplex PCR, and TCRdb holds only the in-frame ones, with some missing. The data contain roughly 180,000 clones, around 76% of them singletons. Input material: PBMCs. The origin of the receptors is a woman in her 30s in good health and CMV-seropositive. Both conserved end residues are part of each CDR3. D genes are given only for firm matches. A clone size is listed for some rows: how often the clone was seen (once, few, many), or a class if it is expanded.

D: -; J: TRBJ1-5; size: few; length: 15; V: TRBV5-1; DNA: TGCGCCAGCAGCTTAGGGGGTGGGAGCAATCAGCCCCAGCATTTT; CDR3: CASSLGGGSNQPQHF
D: -; J: TRBJ2-2; size: -; length: 16; V: TRBV4-1; DNA: TGCGCCAGCAGCCACGGTCAACTAGGATTTACCGGGGAGCTGTTTTTT; CDR3: CASSHGQLGFTGELFF
D: -; J: TRBJ1-2; size: -; length: 12; V: TRBV2; DNA: TGTGCCAGCAGTGAGCAGAACTATGGCTACACTTTC; CDR3: CASSEQNYGYTF
D: -; J: TRBJ1-2; size: -; length: 14; V: TRBV7-9; DNA: TGTGCCAGCAGTTCCTCAAGGGACTCGGCGGGCTACACCTTC; CDR3: CASSSSRDSAGYTF
D: TRBD1; J: TRBJ1-2; size: few; length: 14; V: TRBV7-8; DNA: TGTGCCAGCAGCTTTGACAGGGTATGGGATGGCTACACCTTC; CDR3: CASSFDRVWDGYTF
D: -; J: TRBJ1-2; size: -; length: 15; V: TRBV6-1; DNA: TGTGCCAGCAATACCGCAGGGACTCTTAACTATGGCTACACCTTC; CDR3: CASNTAGTLNYGYTF
D: TRBD1; J: TRBJ2-6; size: -; length: 16; V: TRBV10-1; DNA: TGCGCCACGAGGGGACAGGCCCTCAGGGGGGCCAACGTCCTGACTTTC; CDR3: CATRGQALRGANVLTF
D: TRBD1; J: TRBJ1-5; size: once; length: 17; V: TRBV19; DNA: TGTGCCAGTAGTATTGGACAGGGATTTATTAGCAATCAGCCCCAGCATTTT; CDR3: CASSIGQGFISNQPQHF
D: TRBD2; J: TRBJ2-1; size: -; length: 19; V: TRBV4-1; DNA: TGCGCCAGCAGCCAAGACCCAGCGGGGGGGCTAAGCTCCTACAATGAGCAGTTCTTC; CDR3: CASSQDPAGGLSSYNEQFF
D: -; J: TRBJ1-2; size: -; length: 13; V: TRBV5-6; DNA: TGTGCCAGCAGCCTCGAGCCCCTCTATGGCTACACCTTC; CDR3: CASSLEPLYGYTF
D: TRBD1; J: TRBJ1-2; size: few; length: 16; V: TRBV7-9; DNA: TGTGCCAGCAGCTCAATTACAGCGGACAGGGTGAATGGCTACACCTTC; CDR3: CASSSITADRVNGYTF
D: TRBD2; J: TRBJ2-5; size: -; length: 15; V: TRBV10-1; DNA: TGCGCCAGCAGTGAGGAGTGGGAGGGACAAGAGACCCAGTACTTC; CDR3: CASSEEWEGQETQYF
D: -; J: TRBJ2-5; size: -; length: 12; V: TRBV2; DNA: TGTGCTTGGCAGGCCAGCCAAGAGACCCAGTACTTC; CDR3: CAWQASQETQYF
D: -; J: TRBJ2-1; size: -; length: 14; V: TRBV7-2; DNA: TGTGCCAGCAGCTTAGAAATGACTTCCAATGAGCAGTTCTTC; CDR3: CASSLEMTSNEQFF
D: -; J: TRBJ2-7; size: -; length: 17; V: TRBV28; DNA: TGTGCCAGCCGCCTTAAGGGTGTAGGCATATCGTCGGGGGAGCAGTACTTC; CDR3: CASRLKGVGISSGEQYF
D: -; J: TRBJ1-1; size: -; length: 18; V: TRBV19; DNA: TGTGCCAGTAACACCCGTGGGGAGGCCCTCCTCGACGGCACTGAAGCTTTCTTT; CDR3: CASNTRGEALLDGTEAFF
D: -; J: TRBJ1-5; size: few; length: 15; V: TRBV4-1; DNA: TGCGCCAGCAGCCAAGATGGGGGGAACTATCAGGCCCAGCATTTT; CDR3: CASSQDGGNYQAQHF
D: TRBD1; J: TRBJ1-4; size: once; length: 15; V: TRBV7-7; DNA: TGTGCCAGCAGCCCTCGACAGGGAACTAATGAAAAACTGTTTTTT; CDR3: CASSPRQGTNEKLFF
D: -; J: TRBJ2-5; size: -; length: 16; V: TRBV5-1; DNA: TGCGCCAGCAGCAGAGGGGCGGGGACTTACCAAGAGACCCAGTACTTC; CDR3: CASSRGAGTYQETQYF
D: -; J: TRBJ2-1; size: -; length: 16; V: TRBV1; DNA: TGCACCAGCAGCCATATTAGCGGGGGCTGTAGCAATGAGCAGTTCTTC; CDR3: CTSSHISGGCSNEQFF
D: TRBD2; J: TRBJ2-2; size: few; length: 16; V: TRBV5-4; DNA: TGTGCCAGCAGCCCGGCGGGGGGGATAAACACCGGGGAGCTGTTTTTT; CDR3: CASSPAGGINTGELFF
D: -; J: TRBJ2-3; size: -; length: 15; V: TRBV6-4; DNA: TGTGCCAGCAGTGACGGGGGGTACGGCACAGATACGCAGTATTTT; CDR3: CASSDGGYGTDTQYF
D: TRBD2; J: TRBJ2-7; size: -; length: 13; V: TRBV11-2; DNA: TGTGCCAGCAGCTCCGGGAAGCGGGGTGAGCAGTACTTC; CDR3: CASSSGKRGEQYF
D: TRBD2; J: TRBJ2-1; size: -; length: 15; V: TRBV6-5; DNA: TGTGCCAGCAGTTTGGAGCGGGGGGCCTACAATGAGCAGTTCTTC; CDR3: CASSLERGAYNEQFF